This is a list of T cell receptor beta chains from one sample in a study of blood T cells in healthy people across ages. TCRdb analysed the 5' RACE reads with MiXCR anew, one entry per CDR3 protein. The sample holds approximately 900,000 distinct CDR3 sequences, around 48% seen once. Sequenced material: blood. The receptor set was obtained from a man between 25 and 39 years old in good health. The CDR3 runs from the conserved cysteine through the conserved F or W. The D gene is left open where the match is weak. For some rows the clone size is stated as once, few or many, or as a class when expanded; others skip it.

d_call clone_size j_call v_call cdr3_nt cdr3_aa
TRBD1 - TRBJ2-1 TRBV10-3 TGTGCCATCAGTGACCTTGGACAGGACTACAATGAGCAGTTCTTC CAISDLGQDYNEQFF
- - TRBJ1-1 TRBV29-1 TGCAGCGTTGTAGTCCTGGGGGTGGGGGAGGGTGAAGCTTTCTTT CSVVVLGVGEGEAFF
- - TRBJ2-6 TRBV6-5 TGTGCCAGCAGTTACTCCTACTCTGGGGCCAACGTCCTGACTTTC CASSYSYSGANVLTF
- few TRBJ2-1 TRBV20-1 TGCAGTGCTAGAGAAAATAGCTACAATGAGCAGTTCTTC CSARENSYNEQFF
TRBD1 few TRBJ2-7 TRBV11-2 TGTGCCAGCAGCCCTACCGGACAGGCTAAAGGCTACGAGCAGTACTTC CASSPTGQAKGYEQYF
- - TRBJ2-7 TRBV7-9 TGTGCCAGCAGCCTGACTAGGAATTCCCCCGAGCAGTACTTC CASSLTRNSPEQYF
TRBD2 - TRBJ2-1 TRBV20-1 TGCAGTGCTAGAGTAGCGGGGGGTTACAATGAGCAGTTCTTC CSARVAGGYNEQFF
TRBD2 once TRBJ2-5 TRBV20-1 TGCAGTGCTAGAGAACCGGGACTAAGCTCAGAGACCCAGTACTTC CSAREPGLSSETQYF
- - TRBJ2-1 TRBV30 TGTGCCTGGAGTTCGATGGGACCCAATGAGCAGTTCTTC CAWSSMGPNEQFF
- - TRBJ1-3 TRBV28 TGTGCCAGCAGACGGCACTCTGGAAACACCATATATTTT CASRRHSGNTIYF
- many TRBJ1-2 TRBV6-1 TGTGCCAGCAGTGAAAGTACGGGACCACCCTCCGGCTACACCTTC CASSESTGPPSGYTF
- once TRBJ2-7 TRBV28 TGTGCCAGCAGTTTGGGACACAAACTCTCCTACGAGCAGTACTTC CASSLGHKLSYEQYF
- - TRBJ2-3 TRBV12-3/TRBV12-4 TGTGCCAGCGGGTTCACAGATACGCAGTATTTT CASGFTDTQYF
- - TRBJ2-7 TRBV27 TGTGCCAGCGGACAAGGACAGCTCTACGAGCAGTACTTC CASGQGQLYEQYF
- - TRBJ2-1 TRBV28 TGTGCCAGCAGTTTATTGGCAAATGAGCAGTTCTTC CASSLLANEQFF
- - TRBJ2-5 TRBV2 TGTGCCAGCAACGGGACCCCGACGGGAGAGACCCAGTACTTC CASNGTPTGETQYF
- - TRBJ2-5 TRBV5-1 TGCGCCAGCAGCTTGTTATTAGTTAGTGAGCAGTACTTC CASSLLLVSEQYF
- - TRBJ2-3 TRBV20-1 TGCAGTGCCCGAGGGAGAGGGAGGCAGTATTTT CSARGRGRQYF
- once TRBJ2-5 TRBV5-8 TGTGCCAGCAGCTTGACGGCGGTGGCGGGGGAGACCCAGTACTTC CASSLTAVAGETQYF
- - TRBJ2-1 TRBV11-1 TGTGCCAGCAAAAAACGGGGCACCGGGATCTCCTACAATGAGCAGTTCTTC CASKKRGTGISYNEQFF
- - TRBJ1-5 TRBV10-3 TGTGCCATCAGTGGGCAGGGTAATCAGCCCCAGCATTTT CAISGQGNQPQHF
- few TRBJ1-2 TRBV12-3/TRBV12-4 TGTGCCAGCAGTCCCCTCGGAGTTGGCTACACCTTC CASSPLGVGYTF
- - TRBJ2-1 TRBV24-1 TGTGCCACCGGGAAGGGGGTACGAAATGAGCAGTTCTTC CATGKGVRNEQFF
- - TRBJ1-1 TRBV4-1 TGCGCCAGCAGCCAAGAAGCCACGGGGCTTTTAACTGAAGCTTTCTTT CASSQEATGLLTEAFF
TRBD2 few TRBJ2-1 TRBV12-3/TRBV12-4 TGTGCCAGCAGTTTAGCGCTGGGGGGGAATGAGCAGTTCTTC CASSLALGGNEQFF
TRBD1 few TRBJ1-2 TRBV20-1 TGCAGTGCCAGTACGGGACAGGGGGCGCGCAGTGGCTACACCTTC CSASTGQGARSGYTF
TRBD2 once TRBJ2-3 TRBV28 TGTGCCGGCAGTTTACGGTTACTAGCGGGGGCAGATACGCAGTATTTT CAGSLRLLAGADTQYF
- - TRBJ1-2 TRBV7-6 TGTGCCAGCAGCCCCCGGGACACAGGCTACACCTTC CASSPRDTGYTF
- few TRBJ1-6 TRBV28 TGTGCCAGCAATCCTCGGGCCTGGGATAATTCACCCCTCCACTTT CASNPRAWDNSPLHF
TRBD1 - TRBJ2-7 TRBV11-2 TGTGCCAGCAGCGCTAAAGACAGGGAAAGGAGTTTCTTGACCTACGAGCAGTACTTC CASSAKDRERSFLTYEQYF
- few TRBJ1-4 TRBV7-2 TGTGCCAGCAGCCAGGGAATGGGAAAACTTAATGAAAAACTGTTTTTT CASSQGMGKLNEKLFF
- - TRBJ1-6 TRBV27 TGTGCCAGCTACTATAATTCACCCCTCCACTTT CASYYNSPLHF
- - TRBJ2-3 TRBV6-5 TGTGCCAGCAGTTACTCGTTGGGTTCTAGCACAGATACGCAGTATTTT CASSYSLGSSTDTQYF
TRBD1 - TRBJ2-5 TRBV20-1 TGCAGTGCTAGCTTCGGGACAGGGAGGGAGACCCAGTACTTC CSASFGTGRETQYF
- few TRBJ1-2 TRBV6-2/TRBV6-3 TGTGCCAGCAGTGCCGGCGTAAACTATGGCTACACCTTC CASSAGVNYGYTF
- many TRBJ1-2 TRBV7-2 TGTGCCAGCAGCTTAGATGGGGGCAGCGGAGGCTACACCTTC CASSLDGGSGGYTF
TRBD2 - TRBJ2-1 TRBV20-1 TGCAGTGCTAGGGGGACTAGCGGGGACTTGGGGCAGTTCTTC CSARGTSGDLGQFF
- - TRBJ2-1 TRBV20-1 TGCAGTGCTAATCGACTAGTCACTGAGCAGTTCTTC CSANRLVTEQFF
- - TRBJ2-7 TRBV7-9 TGTGCCAGCAGCTTAACCGGGGCTTTCGACGAGCAGTACTTC CASSLTGAFDEQYF
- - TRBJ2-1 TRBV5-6 TGTGCCAGCAGCTTATCAGCGGGTACCAGCGATGAGCAGTTCTTC CASSLSAGTSDEQFF
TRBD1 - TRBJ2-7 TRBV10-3 TGTGCCATCAGTGAGTCAAACAGGGGTAGGGGCGAGCAGTACTTC CAISESNRGRGEQYF
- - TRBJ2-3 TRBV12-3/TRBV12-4 TGTGCCAGCAGTCCCGGCGACCGGGCCTCGGGGACAGATACGCAGTATTTT CASSPGDRASGTDTQYF
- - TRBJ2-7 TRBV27 TGTGCCAGCAGTCCTTCCTCTCGGGACTGGGGCGACGAGCAGTACTTC CASSPSSRDWGDEQYF